What follows are 16 T cell receptor beta chains derived from one specimen sequenced in a study of blood T cell repertoires in COVID-19. Method: immunoSEQ multiplex PCR; TCRdb's copy keeps in-frame clones and lacks some. Of about 70,000 clones listed, approximately 85% were seen once; the top ten hold roughly 5.6%. The sequencing sample was made of peripheral blood. Receptors originate from a man older than 75 with acute or convalescent COVID-19.

This clone is a singleton in its sample. The gene calls are TRBV27 and TRBJ1-2; weak D call: TRBD1 (5 bases). V shed 5 bases and J shed 5 bases, with 21 bases lying between them. This CDR3 comprises 16 residues. The germline V gene has CDR1 MNHEY and CDR2 SMNVEV (reference sequence). CDR3 bases: TGTGCCAGCAGTAAAGAAAACTTGGGACTGCCTTATGGCTACACCTTC. This sequence encodes CASSKENLGLPYGYTF.

The V call is TRBV11-2, the J call TRBJ1-3, with D possibly TRBD1 on 6 matching bases. The CDR3 length is 16 residues. The germline V gene encodes CDR1 SGHAT and CDR2 FQNNGV. The V end was cut by 4 bases, the J end by 1 base, with 14 bases between. The CDR3 sequence: CASSSQPGTSGNTIYF. For the CDR3, the DNA is TGTGCCAGCAGCTCTCAGCCCGGGACATCTGGAAACACCATATATTTT.

The chain recombines TRBV6-2 or TRBV6-3 with TRBJ2-1, with 11 bases matching TRBD2. Germline V gene sequence: CDR1 MNHEY, CDR2 SVGEGT. V gave up 2 bases and J gave up 8 bases; unmatched junction bases: 8. The CDR3 loop spans 16 amino acids. The CDR3 is CASSYGPGLAVYEQFF. CDR3 DNA: TGTGCCAGCAGTTACGGGCCGGGACTAGCGGTGTATGAGCAGTTCTTC.

The chain links TRBV7-2 to TRBJ2-7, with D possibly being TRBD2 (5 bases). Deletions cut 3 bases from V and 5 bases from J, with 17 bases between. This CDR3 region has 15 residues. Germline V gene lookup returns CDR1 SGHTA and CDR2 FQGNSA. The CDR3 reads CASSFRSAGGHEQYF. The CDR3 nucleotides read TGTGCCAGCAGCTTCCGGTCTGCAGGAGGTCACGAGCAGTACTTC.

This chain uses TRBV5-5 with TRBJ1-3, with D maybe TRBD1 (6 bases). CDR1 and CDR2 from the germline V gene are SGHKS and YYEKEE (reference sequence). Between the trimmed V and J ends, which lost 2 bases and 2 bases, there was a span of 11 bases. The CDR3 has 15 residues. The CDR3 DNA is TGTGCCAGCAGCTTTTCAGGGGCGGCTGGAAACACCATATATTTT. Encoded protein: CASSFSGAAGNTIYF.

The chain carries TRBV28 and TRBJ2-1, with 8 nucleotides matching TRBD1. Germline trimming cut 5 bases from V and 8 bases from J; bases unmatched to any gene: 11. CDR3 length: 15 amino acids. From germline, CDR1 is MDHEN and CDR2 SYDVKM. Here the CDR3 reads CASSLAAGGSHEQFF. In nucleotides, the CDR3 is TGTGCCAGCAGTCTGGCGGCAGGGGGCTCCCATGAGCAGTTCTTC.

This chain links TRBV5-1 with TRBJ2-1, with TRBD2 as a possible D gene (6 bases). The V gene lost 4 bases and the J gene lost 6 bases, with 14 bases spanning the gap. CDR3 size: 14 residues. Germline V gene data show CDR1 as SGHRS and CDR2 as YFSETQ. In DNA form, the CDR3 reads TGCGCCAGCAGCCCGGGAGTTTCCCCCAATGAGCAGTTCTTC. Amino acids: CASSPGVSPNEQFF.

The genes are TRBV3-1 (or the pseudogene TRBV3-2) and TRBJ1-6; D is possibly TRBD1 (6 bases). In germline, CDR1 is LGHDT, CDR2 YNNKEL (reference sequence). The CDR3 sequence is 16 residues long. With 1 base removed from V and 10 bases from J, the gap between germline ends came to 17 bases. The CDR3 here is CASSQATGFVGSPLHF. In DNA, the CDR3 is TGTGCCAGCAGCCAAGCGACAGGTTTTGTTGGATCACCCCTCCACTTT.

V and J are TRBV7-3 and TRBJ1-3; perhaps TRBD1 as D (6 bases). The CDR3 extends over 15 amino acids. Trimming took off 5 bases at V and 0 bases at J, with 11 bases between the two ends. Per the germline V gene, CDR1 is SGHTA and CDR2 is FQGTGA. In DNA form, the CDR3 reads TGTGCCAGCAGCATGCCAGGGGCCTCTGGAAACACCATATATTTT. Translated, it gives CASSMPGASGNTIYF.

V is TRBV5-1 and J is TRBJ1-1; TRBD1 aligns across 9 bases. The CDR3 is 14 amino acids. V was clipped by 4 bases and J by 1 base; unmatched bases: 2. The V gene's germline CDR1 is SGHRS and CDR2 YFSETQ. CDR3 sequence reads: CASSRGQGNTEAFF. The CDR3 DNA reads as TGCGCCAGCAGCCGGGGACAGGGGAACACTGAAGCTTTCTTT.

This clone was observed a few times. The genes are TRBV7-9 and TRBJ1-6, with D possibly being TRBD1 (5 bases). V was trimmed by 1 base and J by 6 bases, leaving 7 bases between them. Germline lookup yields CDR1 SEHNR and CDR2 FQNEAQ (reference sequence). The CDR3 runs 14 residues. CDR3 protein: CASSLGQLNSPLHF. CDR3 coding DNA: TGTGCCAGCAGCTTAGGACAGCTTAATTCACCCCTCCACTTT.

The J gene is TRBJ1-1, the V gene TRBV12-5; D is perhaps TRBD1 (6 bases). CDR1 and CDR2 (germline): LGHNT, FRNRAP. The CDR3 has 12 amino acids. V was clipped by 6 bases and J by 1 base, with 6 bases between them. CDR3 in amino acids: CASGGGNTEAFF. CDR3 nucleotides: TGTGCTAGTGGAGGGGGGAACACTGAAGCTTTCTTT.

This clone occurred once. The V gene is TRBV30, the J gene TRBJ1-6; D is perhaps TRBD1 (6 bases). V was cut by 4 bases and J by 11 bases, with 12 bases left in between. The CDR3 sequence is 12 residues long. Germline CDR1 reads GTSNPN; CDR2 reads SVGIG (reference sequence). The DNA of the CDR3 is TGTGCCTGGAAGTCTAAGGGGGCACCCCTCCACTTT. Protein sequence: CAWKSKGAPLHF.

This clone was seen only once. This sequence joins TRBV5-1 and TRBJ2-5; TRBD1 might be the D (6 bases). The V gene's germline CDR1 is SGHRS and CDR2 YFSETQ. The CDR3 covers 16 residues. The V end was cut by 0 bases, the J end by 1 base, with 13 bases between. The CDR3 sequence is CASSLAFDRSQETQYF. CDR3 bases: TGCGCCAGCAGCTTGGCTTTTGACAGGAGCCAAGAGACCCAGTACTTC.

The V call is TRBV24-1, the J call TRBJ2-3; D is possibly TRBD2 (6 bases). V lost 6 bases, J lost 2 bases, and 11 bases lay in between. The CDR3 contains 14 residues. CDR1 is KGHDR and CDR2 is SFDVKD in the germline V gene. The CDR3 bases are TGTGCCACCAGTCGGGCGGGGCCCACAGATACGCAGTATTTT. Its translation: CATSRAGPTDTQYF.

This chain connects TRBV30 to TRBJ2-7; TRBD1 might be the D (5 bases). Germline CDR1 reads GTSNPN; CDR2 reads SVGIG (reference sequence). This CDR3 is built from 13 residues. V dropped 1 base and J dropped 2 bases, with 9 bases sitting between them. CDR3 sequence: CAWSGGHTYEQYF. For the CDR3, the DNA is TGTGCCTGGAGTGGCGGACATACCTACGAGCAGTACTTC.